The subject of this entry is one T cell receptor beta chain. The data were produced by immunoSEQ multiplex PCR, yet TCRdb's version contains in-frame clones alone and is incomplete. This repertoire shows some 26,000 clones, around 85% found once; its top ten account for around half. The V end lost 11 bases, the J end lost 3 bases, and 11 bases lay between the germline ends. The CDR3 length is 13 residues. CDR1 and CDR2 from the germline V gene are MNHEY and SVGAGI. This sample stems from a study of blood T cell repertoires in COVID-19. Overall study: The cDNA or gDNA used as material had been derived from T cells, B-cell-depleted T cells, or PBMCs.

The receptor's source is a man aged 45-65 years with active or convalescent COVID-19. Sequenced sample: peripheral blood. The chain is built from TRBV6-5 and TRBJ1-6, with D perhaps matching TRBD1 (5 bases). CDR3 nucleotide sequence: TGTGCCCTCAGGGCCAGCTATAATTCACCCCTCCACTTT. As protein: CALRASYNSPLHF.